This T cell receptor beta chain was documented in a study of blood T cell repertoires in COVID-19 (dated by TCRdb to about 2020). Looking at the study overall: Samples covering the acute and convalescent phases of COVID-19 were provided by collaborators in the United States, Italy and Spain. The material from the prospective study consisted of cDNA or gDNA derived from T cells, B-cell-depleted T cells, or PBMCs. Deeply sampled blood TCRbeta repertoires from subjects exposed to, actively infected with, or recovered from COVID-19 were included in the dataset. The repertoires were released in a freely available public database intended as a resource for research on the immune response to SARS-CoV-2. Samples were obtained from the ongoing ImmuneRACE study (first 160 participants) and from about 1,300 subjects provided by 6 global collaborators. A de-identified subject ID, COVID-19 status, age in years and sex were almost always included in the sample metadata. HLA class I and class II types, where available, came from metadata supplied by the sample provider rather than from assay-based typing.

TCRbeta CDR3 regions were amplified from genomic DNA by means of the immunoSEQ Assay, a bias-controlled multiplex PCR. As for the original processing: The number of nucleated cells in each sample was estimated by amplification of reference gene primers within the assay. Sequence reads were collapsed and filtered to measure the absolute abundance of every unique TCRbeta CDR3 rearrangement. For each sample, productive Simpson clonality was calculated by taking the square root of Simpson's diversity index across productive rearrangements. TCRdb took over this immuneACCESS table, retaining in-frame rearrangements with V and J assigned. Such tables are incomplete; in checked studies, under half of the missing clones stem from an unresolved V gene, and the remainder is unexplained. V and J calls and clone size are given by that table; D and trimming were obtained from the DNA. Across this sample there are 96,000 or so clones, with roughly 90% seen only once. 1.7% of the sample rests with the top ten.

Germline trimming: 1 base from V, 3 bases from J; junction bases outside gene matches: 3. The CDR3 contains 14 residues, cysteine and phenylalanine counted. Just the 42-base CDR3 DNA is kept, in frame starting at base 1. In the germline V gene (reference sequence), CDR1 corresponds to LGHDT and CDR2 to YNNKEL. The collaborating institutions used their own protocols to collect whole blood in K2EDTA tubes. For TCRbeta analysis, collaborator samples were shipped as frozen whole blood, as isolated PBMCs, or as DNA extracted from either sample type. In regard to this clone: Its antigen is not yet known. Base-call qualities are not available, and no considerably larger clone is one nucleotide away.

Results and caveats for the whole study, not just this receptor: Clinical and demographic metadata were provided uncurated, with the amount varying by source and participant.

The V and J genes are TRBV3-1 (or the pseudogene TRBV3-2) and TRBJ2-7; 7 central bases correspond to TRBD2. Sample: peripheral blood. The clonotype was recovered from a man in his 60s with acute or convalescent COVID-19. The CDR3 protein sequence reads: CASSQGLAVYEQYF. In nucleotide form, the sequence is TGTGCCAGCAGCCAAGGCCTAGCGGTCTACGAGCAGTACTTC.